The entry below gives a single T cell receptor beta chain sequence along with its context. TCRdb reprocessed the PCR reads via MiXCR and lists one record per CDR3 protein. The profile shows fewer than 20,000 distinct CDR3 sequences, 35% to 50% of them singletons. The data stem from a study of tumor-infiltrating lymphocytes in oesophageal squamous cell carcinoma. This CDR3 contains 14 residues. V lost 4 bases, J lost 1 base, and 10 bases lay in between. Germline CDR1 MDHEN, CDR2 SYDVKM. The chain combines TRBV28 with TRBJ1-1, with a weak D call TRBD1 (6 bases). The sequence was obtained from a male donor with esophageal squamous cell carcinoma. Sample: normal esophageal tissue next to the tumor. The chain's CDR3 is CASSSIRGNTEAFF. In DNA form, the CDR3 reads TGTGCCAGCAGTTCCATCAGGGGGAACACTGAAGCTTTCTTT.